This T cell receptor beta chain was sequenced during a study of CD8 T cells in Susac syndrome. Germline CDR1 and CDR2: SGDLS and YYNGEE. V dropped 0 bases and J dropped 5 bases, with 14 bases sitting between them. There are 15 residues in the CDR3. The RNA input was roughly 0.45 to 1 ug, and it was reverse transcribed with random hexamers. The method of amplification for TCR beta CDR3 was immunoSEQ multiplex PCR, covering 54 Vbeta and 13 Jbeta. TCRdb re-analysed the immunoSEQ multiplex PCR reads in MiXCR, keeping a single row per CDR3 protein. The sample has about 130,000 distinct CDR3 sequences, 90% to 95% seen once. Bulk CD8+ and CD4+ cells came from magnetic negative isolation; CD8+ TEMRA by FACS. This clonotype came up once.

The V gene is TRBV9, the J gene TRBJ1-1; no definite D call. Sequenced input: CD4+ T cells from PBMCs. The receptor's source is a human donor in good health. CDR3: CASSVATRSGTEAFF. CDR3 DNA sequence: TGTGCCAGCAGCGTAGCGACCCGCAGTGGGACTGAAGCTTTCTTT.